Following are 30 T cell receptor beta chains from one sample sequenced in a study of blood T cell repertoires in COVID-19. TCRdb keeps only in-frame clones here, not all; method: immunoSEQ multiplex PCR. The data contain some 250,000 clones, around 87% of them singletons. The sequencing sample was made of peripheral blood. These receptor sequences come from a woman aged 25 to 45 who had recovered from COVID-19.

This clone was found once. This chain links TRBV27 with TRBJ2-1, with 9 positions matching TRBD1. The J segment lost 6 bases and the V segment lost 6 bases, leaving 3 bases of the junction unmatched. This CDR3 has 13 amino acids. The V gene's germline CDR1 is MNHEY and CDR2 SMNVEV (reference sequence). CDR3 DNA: TGTGCCAGCAGATGGACAGGGGCCAATGAGCAGTTCTTC. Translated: CASRWTGANEQFF.

DNA for the CDR3: TGTGCCACCAGCAGGGCTACAGGGGATTCGGCGTATGGCTACACCTTC. Protein sequence: CATSRATGDSAYGYTF. The gene calls are TRBV15 and TRBJ1-2, with TRBD1 matching over 7 bases. After removal of 3 bases from V and 5 bases from J, the junction contained 12 bases not matched to a gene. The CDR3 extends over 16 amino acids. From germline, CDR1 is LNHNV and CDR2 YYDKDF (reference sequence).

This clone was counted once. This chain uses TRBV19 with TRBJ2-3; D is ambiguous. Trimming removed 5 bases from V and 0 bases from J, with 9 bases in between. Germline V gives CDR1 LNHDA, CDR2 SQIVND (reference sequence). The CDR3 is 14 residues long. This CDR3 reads CASSLHLSTDTQYF. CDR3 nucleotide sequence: TGTGCCAGTAGTCTTCATCTAAGCACAGATACGCAGTATTTT.

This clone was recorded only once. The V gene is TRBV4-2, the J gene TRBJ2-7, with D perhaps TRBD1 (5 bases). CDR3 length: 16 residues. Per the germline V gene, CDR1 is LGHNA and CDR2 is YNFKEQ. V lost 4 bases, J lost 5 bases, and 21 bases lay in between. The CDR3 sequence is CASSPRSGNFSHEQYF. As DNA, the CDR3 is TGTGCCAGCAGCCCAAGATCAGGGAATTTCTCTCACGAGCAGTACTTC.

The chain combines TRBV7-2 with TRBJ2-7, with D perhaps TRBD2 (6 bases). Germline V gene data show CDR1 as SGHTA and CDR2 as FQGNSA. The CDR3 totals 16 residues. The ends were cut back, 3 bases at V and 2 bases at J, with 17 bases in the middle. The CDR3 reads CASSLTGVGETYEQYF. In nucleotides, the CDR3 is TGTGCCAGCAGCTTGACGGGGGTGGGAGAGACCTACGAGCAGTACTTC.

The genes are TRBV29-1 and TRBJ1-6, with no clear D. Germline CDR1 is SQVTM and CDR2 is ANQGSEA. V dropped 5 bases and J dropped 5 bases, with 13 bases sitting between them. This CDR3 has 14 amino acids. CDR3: CSVNPGNNNSPLHF. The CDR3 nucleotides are TGCAGCGTTAATCCGGGAAATAATAATTCACCCCTCCACTTT.

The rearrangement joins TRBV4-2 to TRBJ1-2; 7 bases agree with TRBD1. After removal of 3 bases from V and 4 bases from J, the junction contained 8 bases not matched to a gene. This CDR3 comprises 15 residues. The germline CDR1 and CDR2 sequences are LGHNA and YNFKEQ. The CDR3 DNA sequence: TGTGCCAGCAGCCAGGCCAGGGGGTCTGGCTATGGCTACACCTTC. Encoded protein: CASSQARGSGYGYTF.

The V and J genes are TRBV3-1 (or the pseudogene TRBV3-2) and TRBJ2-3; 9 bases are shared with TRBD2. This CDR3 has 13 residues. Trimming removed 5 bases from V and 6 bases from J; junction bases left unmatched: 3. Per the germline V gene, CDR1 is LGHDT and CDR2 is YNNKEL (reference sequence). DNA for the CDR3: TGTGCCAGCAGCATCACTAGCGGGGATACGCAGTATTTT. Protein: CASSITSGDTQYF.

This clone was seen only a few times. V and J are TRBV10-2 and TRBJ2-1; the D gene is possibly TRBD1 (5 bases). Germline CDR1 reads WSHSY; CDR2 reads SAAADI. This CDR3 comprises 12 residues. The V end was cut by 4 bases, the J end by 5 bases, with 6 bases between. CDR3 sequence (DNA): TGCGCCAGCAGTGGACAGAACAATGAGCAGTTCTTC. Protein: CASSGQNNEQFF.

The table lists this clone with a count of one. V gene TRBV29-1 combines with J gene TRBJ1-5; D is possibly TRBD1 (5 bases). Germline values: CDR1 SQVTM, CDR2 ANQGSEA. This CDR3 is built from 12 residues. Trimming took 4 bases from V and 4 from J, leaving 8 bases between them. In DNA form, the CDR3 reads TGCAGCGTTGGGGGCAGTAATCAGCCCCAGCATTTT. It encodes CSVGGSNQPQHF.

This CDR3 reads CASSPQVNTEAFF. CDR3 DNA: TGTGCCAGCAGCCCACAGGTGAACACTGAAGCTTTCTTT. The chain uses TRBV14 and TRBJ1-1; TRBD1 is a possible D gene (5 bases). Germline lookup yields CDR1 SGHDN and CDR2 FVKESK. V dropped 4 bases and J dropped 0 bases, with 6 bases sitting between them. CDR3 length: 13 amino acids. The complete variable domain, with remaining parts taken from reference TRBV14 and TRBJ1-1, reads EAGVTQFPSHSVIEKGQTVTLRCDPISGHDNLYWYRRVMGKEIKFLLHFVKESKQDESGMPNNRFLAERTGGTYSTLKVQPAELEDSGVYFCASSPQVNTEAFFGQGTRLTVV.

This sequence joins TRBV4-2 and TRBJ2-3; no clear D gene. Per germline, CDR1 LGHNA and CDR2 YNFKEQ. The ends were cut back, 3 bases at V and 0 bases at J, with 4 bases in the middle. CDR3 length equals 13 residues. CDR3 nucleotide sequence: TGTGCCAGCAGCCAGAGCAGCACAGATACGCAGTATTTT. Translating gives CASSQSSTDTQYF.

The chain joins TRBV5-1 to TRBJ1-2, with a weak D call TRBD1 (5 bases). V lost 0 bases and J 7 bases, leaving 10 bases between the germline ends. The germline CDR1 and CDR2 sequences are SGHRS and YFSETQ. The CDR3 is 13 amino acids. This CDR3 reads CASSLGGGTGYTF. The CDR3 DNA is TGCGCCAGCAGCTTGGGGGGCGGCACTGGCTACACCTTC.

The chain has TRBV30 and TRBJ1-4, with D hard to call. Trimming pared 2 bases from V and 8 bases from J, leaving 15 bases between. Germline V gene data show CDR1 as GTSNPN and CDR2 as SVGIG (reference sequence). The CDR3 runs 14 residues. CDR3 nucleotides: TGTGCCTGGAGTCCGGGGTCGTGGGGAGAAAAACTGTTTTTT. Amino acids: CAWSPGSWGEKLFF.

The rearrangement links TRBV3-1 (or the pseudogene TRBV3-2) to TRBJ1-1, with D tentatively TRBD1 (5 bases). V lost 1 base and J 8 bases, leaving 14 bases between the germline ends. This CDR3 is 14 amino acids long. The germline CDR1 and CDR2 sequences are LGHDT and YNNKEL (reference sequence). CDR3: CASSQGNGGSEAFF. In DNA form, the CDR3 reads TGTGCCAGCAGCCAAGGGAACGGGGGGAGCGAAGCTTTCTTT.

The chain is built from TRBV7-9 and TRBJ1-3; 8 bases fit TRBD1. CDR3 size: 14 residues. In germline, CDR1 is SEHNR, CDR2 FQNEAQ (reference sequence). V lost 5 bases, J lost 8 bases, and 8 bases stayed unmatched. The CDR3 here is CASSPDRDTDTIYF. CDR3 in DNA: TGTGCCAGCAGCCCGGACAGGGACACAGACACCATATATTTT. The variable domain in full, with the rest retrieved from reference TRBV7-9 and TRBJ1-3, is DTGVSQNPRHKITKRGQNVTFRCDPISEHNRLYWYRQTLGQGPEFLTYFQNEAQLEKSRLLSDRFSAERPKGSFSTLEIQRTEQGDSAMYLCASSPDRDTDTIYFGEGSWLTVV.

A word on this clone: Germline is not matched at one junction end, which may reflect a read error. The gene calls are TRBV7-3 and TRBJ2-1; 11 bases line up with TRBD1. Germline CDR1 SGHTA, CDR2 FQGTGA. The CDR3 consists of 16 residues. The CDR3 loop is CASSLRDRGYYSEQFF. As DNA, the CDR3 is TGTGCCAGCAGCTTGCGGGACAGGGGGTATTACAGTGAGCAGTTCTTC.

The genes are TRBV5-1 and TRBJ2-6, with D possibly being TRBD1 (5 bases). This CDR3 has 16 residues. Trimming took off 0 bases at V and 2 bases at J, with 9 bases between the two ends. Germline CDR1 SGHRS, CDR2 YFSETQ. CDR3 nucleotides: TGCGCCAGCAGCTTGGCCGGCAGGGCTGGGGCCAACGTCCTGACTTTC. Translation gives CASSLAGRAGANVLTF.

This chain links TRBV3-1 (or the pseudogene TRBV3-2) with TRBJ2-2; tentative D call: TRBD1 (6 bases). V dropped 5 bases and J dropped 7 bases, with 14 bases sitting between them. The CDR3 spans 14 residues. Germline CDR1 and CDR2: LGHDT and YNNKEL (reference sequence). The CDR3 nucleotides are TGTGCCAGCAGCACAACAGGGATAGTCGGGGAGCTGTTTTTT. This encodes CASSTTGIVGELFF.

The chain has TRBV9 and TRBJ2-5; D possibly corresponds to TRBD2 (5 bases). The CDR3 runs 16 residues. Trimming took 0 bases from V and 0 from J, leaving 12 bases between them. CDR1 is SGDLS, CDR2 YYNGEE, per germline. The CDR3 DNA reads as TGTGCCAGCAGCGTAGCGGGAAAGGCAAACCAAGAGACCCAGTACTTC. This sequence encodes CASSVAGKANQETQYF.

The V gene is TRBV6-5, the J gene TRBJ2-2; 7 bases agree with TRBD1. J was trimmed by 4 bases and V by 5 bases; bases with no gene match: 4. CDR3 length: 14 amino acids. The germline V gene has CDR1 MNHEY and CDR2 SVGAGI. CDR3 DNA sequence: TGTGCCAGCAGTCGTGACAGGGCCACCGGGGAGCTGTTTTTT. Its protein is CASSRDRATGELFF.

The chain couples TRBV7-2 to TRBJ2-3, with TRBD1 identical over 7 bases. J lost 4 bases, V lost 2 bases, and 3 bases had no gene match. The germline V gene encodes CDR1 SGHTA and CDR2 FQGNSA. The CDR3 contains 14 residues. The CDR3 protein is CASSLQGDADTQYF. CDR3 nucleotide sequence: TGTGCCAGCAGCTTACAGGGGGACGCAGATACGCAGTATTTT.

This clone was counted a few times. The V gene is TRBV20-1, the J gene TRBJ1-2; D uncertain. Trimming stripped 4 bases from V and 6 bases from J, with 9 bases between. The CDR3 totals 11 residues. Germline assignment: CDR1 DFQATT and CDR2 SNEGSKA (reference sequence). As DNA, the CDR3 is TGCAGTGCTACCACAGATGATGGCTACACCTTC. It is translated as CSATTDDGYTF.

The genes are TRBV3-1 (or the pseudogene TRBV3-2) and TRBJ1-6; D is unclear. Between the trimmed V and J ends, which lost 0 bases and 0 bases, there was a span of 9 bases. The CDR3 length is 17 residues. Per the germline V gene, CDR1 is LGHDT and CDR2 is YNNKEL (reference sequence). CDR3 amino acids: CASSQDIDSSYNSPLHF. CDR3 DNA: TGTGCCAGCAGCCAAGATATCGATAGCTCCTATAATTCACCCCTCCACTTT.

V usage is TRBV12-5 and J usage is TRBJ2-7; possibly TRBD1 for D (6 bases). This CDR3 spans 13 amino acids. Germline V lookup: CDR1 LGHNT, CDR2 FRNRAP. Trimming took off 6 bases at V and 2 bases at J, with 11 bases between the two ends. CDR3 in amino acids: CASGLTGAYEQYF. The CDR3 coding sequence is TGTGCTAGTGGGTTGACAGGTGCCTACGAGCAGTACTTC.

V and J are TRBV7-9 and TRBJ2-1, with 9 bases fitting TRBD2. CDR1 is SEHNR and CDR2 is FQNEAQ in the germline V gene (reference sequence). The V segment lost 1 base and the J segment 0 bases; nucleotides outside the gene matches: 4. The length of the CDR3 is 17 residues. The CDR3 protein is CASSLGSGGSSYNEQFF. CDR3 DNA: TGTGCCAGCAGCTTAGGAAGCGGGGGGAGCTCCTACAATGAGCAGTTCTTC.

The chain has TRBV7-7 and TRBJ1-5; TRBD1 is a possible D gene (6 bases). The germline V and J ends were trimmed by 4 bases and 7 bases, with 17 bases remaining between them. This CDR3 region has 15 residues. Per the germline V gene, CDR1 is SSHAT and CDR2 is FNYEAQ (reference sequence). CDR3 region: CASSSRRRGRQPQHF. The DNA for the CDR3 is TGTGCCAGCAGCTCCCGGCGCAGGGGAAGGCAGCCCCAGCATTTT. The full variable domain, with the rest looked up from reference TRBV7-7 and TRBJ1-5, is GAGVSQSPRYKVTKRGQDVTLRCDPISSHATLYWYQQALGQGPEFLTYFNYEAQPDKSGLPSDRFSAERPEGSISTLTIQRTEQRDSAMYRCASSSRRRGRQPQHFGDGTRLSIL.

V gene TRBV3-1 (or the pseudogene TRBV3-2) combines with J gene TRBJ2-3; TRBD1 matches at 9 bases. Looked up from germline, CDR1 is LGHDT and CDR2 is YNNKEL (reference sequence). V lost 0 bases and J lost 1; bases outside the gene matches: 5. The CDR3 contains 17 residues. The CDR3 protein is CASSQDLRTGGTDTQYF. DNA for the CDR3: TGTGCCAGCAGCCAAGACCTAAGGACAGGGGGCACAGATACGCAGTATTTT.

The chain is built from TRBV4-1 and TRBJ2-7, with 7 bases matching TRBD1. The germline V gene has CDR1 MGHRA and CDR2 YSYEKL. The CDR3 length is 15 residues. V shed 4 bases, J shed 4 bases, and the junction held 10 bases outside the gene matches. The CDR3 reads CASSLSGQDAYEQYF. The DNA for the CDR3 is TGCGCCAGCAGCCTAAGCGGACAGGATGCTTACGAGCAGTACTTC.

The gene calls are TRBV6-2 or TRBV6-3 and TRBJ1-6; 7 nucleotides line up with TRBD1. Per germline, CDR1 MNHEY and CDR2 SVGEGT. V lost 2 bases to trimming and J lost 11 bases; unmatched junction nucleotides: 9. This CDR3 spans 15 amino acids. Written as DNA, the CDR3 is TGTGCCAGCAGTTACCTAAAACAGGGGCGCACACCCCTCCACTTT. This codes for CASSYLKQGRTPLHF.